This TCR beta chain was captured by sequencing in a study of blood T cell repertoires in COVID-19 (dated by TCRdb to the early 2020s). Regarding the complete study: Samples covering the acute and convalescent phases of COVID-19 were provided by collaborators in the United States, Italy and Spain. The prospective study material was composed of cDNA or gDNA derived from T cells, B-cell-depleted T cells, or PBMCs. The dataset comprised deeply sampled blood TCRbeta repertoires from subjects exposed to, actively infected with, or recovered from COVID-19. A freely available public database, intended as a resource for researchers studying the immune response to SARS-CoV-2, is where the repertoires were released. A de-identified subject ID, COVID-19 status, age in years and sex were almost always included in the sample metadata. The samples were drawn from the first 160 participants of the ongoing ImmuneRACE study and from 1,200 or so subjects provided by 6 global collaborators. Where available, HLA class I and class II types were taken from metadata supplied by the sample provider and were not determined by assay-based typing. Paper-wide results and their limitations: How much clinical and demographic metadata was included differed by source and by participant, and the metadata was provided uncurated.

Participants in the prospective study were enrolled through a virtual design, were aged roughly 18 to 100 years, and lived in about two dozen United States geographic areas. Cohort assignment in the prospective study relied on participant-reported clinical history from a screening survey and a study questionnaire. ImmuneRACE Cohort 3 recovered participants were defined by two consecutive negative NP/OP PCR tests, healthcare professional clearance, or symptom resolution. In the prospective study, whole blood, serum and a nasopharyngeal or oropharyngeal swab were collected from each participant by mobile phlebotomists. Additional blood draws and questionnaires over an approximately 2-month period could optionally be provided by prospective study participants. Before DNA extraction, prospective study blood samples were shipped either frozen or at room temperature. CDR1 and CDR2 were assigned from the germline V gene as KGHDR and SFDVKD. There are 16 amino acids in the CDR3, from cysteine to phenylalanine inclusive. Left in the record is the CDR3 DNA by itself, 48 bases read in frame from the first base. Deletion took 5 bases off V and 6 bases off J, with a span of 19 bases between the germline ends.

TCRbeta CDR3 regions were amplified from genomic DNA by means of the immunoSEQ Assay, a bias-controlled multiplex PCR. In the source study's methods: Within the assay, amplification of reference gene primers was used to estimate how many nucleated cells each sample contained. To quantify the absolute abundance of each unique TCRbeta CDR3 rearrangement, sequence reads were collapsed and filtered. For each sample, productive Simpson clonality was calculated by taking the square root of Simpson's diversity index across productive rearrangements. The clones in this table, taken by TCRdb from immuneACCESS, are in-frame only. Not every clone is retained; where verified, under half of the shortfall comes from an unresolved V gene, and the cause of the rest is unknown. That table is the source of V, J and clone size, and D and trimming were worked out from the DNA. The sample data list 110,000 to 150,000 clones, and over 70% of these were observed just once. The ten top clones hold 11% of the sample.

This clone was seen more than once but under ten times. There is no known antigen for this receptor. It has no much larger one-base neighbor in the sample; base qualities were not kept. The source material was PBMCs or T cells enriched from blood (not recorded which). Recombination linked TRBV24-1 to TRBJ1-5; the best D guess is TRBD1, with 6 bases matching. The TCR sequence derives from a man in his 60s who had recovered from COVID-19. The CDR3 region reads CATSGPGGASGQPQHF. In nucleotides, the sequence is TGTGCCACCAGTGGTCCTGGGGGCGCGTCCGGTCAGCCCCAGCATTTT.